This T cell receptor (beta chain) originates from a study of identical twins (dated by TCRdb to 2016 to 2018). With respect to the entire study: The study deep-sequenced TCR alpha and beta repertoires from monozygotic twins, unrelated adults of various ages and cord blood to test whether fetal clonotypes persist. To rule out contamination, the twin experiments were replicated at different times with different library preparation protocols. Beyond this particular receptor, the publication reports: In monozygotic twins, recombination models systematically underestimated out-of-frame TCR alpha sharing, but the models matched the sharing seen between unrelated individuals. Because the same donors could not be followed over many years, the conclusions depended on cross-sectional statistical analysis. Abundant cord blood beta clonotypes carried fewer insertions; young adult naive repertoires showed a weaker similar trend, while memory repertoires showed none. A weaker excess of twin sharing was found in beta out-of-frame sequences because the signal-to-noise ratio was lowered by fewer shared sequences. Zero-insertion analyses could be partly confounded by invariant T cells such as MAIT and iNKT, although diverse VJ usage argued against such confounding for most clonotypes. Compared with coincidental sharing between unrelated individuals, out-of-frame TCR alpha sequences shared between twins showed an excess of sequences with low generation probability.

Notes on this clonotype: It lacks a known antigen. Base qualities were left out, and no much larger clone turns up one base away.

Library preparation employed 5' RACE. Instrument used: Illumina HiSeq 2000. Template switching added a universal primer binding site, and the final cDNA carried a unique molecular identifier that allowed TCR cDNA molecules to be counted accurately. First-strand cDNA for TCR alpha and beta chains was synthesized from specific primers in the conserved constant-segment region. To control for contamination, every cDNA library carried two barcodes: a SMART-Mk sample barcode plus Illumina barcodes. TruSeq adapter sequences and Illumina sample barcodes were added in two successive PCR steps. TCR alpha and beta cDNA libraries were sequenced on the Illumina HiSeq platform with custom primers. As for the authors' bioinformatics: MiGEC processed the raw reads to extract unique molecular identifiers, while MiXCR was used to determine the CDR3 positions. For each individual, recombination models were inferred using an EM algorithm with the repgenHMM and IGoR tools. Shared clonotype analysis was performed with the tcR package in R, normalizing sharing by the product of cloneset sizes. To study raw recombination free of thymic and clonal selection effects, out-of-frame nonproductive sequences were analyzed. Using fastp at Q25 and MiXCR, TCRdb reprocessed the public reads and kept productive beta chains. Rows are unified per CDR3 protein, each entry keeping the most common DNA and genes. The V and J calls reflect TCRdb's pipeline rather than the authors' work. This sample lists around 530,000 distinct CDR3 sequences; 13% to 15% were detected once. Roughly 0.43% of the sample goes to the ten largest clones.

The CDR3 measures 14 amino acids from cysteine to phenylalanine. Kept here is only the CDR3 DNA, which spans 42 bases and is read in frame from base 1. V and J lose 1 base and 0 bases, and a span of 7 bases separates them. CDR1 and CDR2 are read off the germline V gene (reference sequence) as SEHNR and FQNEAQ. Every donor was a healthy Caucasian. The twin cohort comprised three pairs of female monozygotic twins, all aged roughly 18 to 30 years. Positive isolation kits from Invitrogen were used to isolate the CD4+ and CD8+ T cell populations. These data also formed part of another study, on yellow fever vaccine responses in identical twins. Reported in the second study: The T cell response to vaccination in identical twins was reported by the authors to appear partly convergent and partly personalized. In identical twins, the study followed T cell clones that responded to the vaccine with precision.

The sample was CD4+ T cells sorted from blood. This clonotype was sampled from a woman aged 18-29 years in good health. The chain joins TRBV7-9 to TRBJ2-7, with the D gene not confidently named. The sequenced DNA: TGTGCCAGCAGCTTAGATTCCAGCTCCTACGAGCAGTACTTC. Its protein is CASSLDSSSYEQYF.